The rows below give T cell receptor beta chains drawn from one sample of a study of post-analysis software for immune sequencing data. TCRdb recomputed calls from the PCR reads with MiXCR, one row per CDR3 protein. This sample has about 460,000 distinct CDR3 sequences; under 55% occur once, and the top ten carry about 12%. Sequenced sample: blood. The receptors originated from a girl aged 5 to 17 with multiple sclerosis. The CDR3 runs from the conserved cysteine through the conserved F or W. The order of the fields is CDR3 length, J gene, V gene, CDR3 protein.

len: 16; j_gene: TRBJ2-2; v_gene: TRBV28; CDR3aa: CASSFDLAGDTGELFF
len: 14; j_gene: TRBJ2-3; v_gene: TRBV6-5; CDR3aa: CASSPRQSTDTQYF
len: 12; j_gene: TRBJ2-3; v_gene: TRBV27; CDR3aa: CASMRPSDTQYF
len: 16; j_gene: TRBJ2-5; v_gene: TRBV4-3; CDR3aa: CASSQGRQGINNEQYF
len: 16; j_gene: TRBJ2-1; v_gene: TRBV5-5; CDR3aa: CASSLLRPSSYNEQFF
len: 14; j_gene: TRBJ2-5; v_gene: TRBV29-1; CDR3aa: CSVDSGMGRGTQYF
len: 16; j_gene: TRBJ2-7; v_gene: TRBV27; CDR3aa: CASSLSLAGGFYEQYF
len: 15; j_gene: TRBJ1-2; v_gene: TRBV20-1; CDR3aa: CSATPSGRGPDGYTF
len: 14; j_gene: TRBJ2-1; v_gene: TRBV27; CDR3aa: CASSRPGRYNEQFF
len: 17; j_gene: TRBJ2-3; v_gene: TRBV5-1; CDR3aa: CASSPWGTRESTDTQYF
len: 12; j_gene: TRBJ1-1; v_gene: TRBV6-5; CDR3aa: CASSYRDTEAFF
len: 14; j_gene: TRBJ1-2; v_gene: TRBV6-5; CDR3aa: CASSYFNMNYGYTF
len: 15; j_gene: TRBJ2-3; v_gene: TRBV3-1; CDR3aa: CASSQDGRATDTQYF
len: 15; j_gene: TRBJ1-2; v_gene: TRBV7-3; CDR3aa: CASSLTAGQGYGYTF
len: 15; j_gene: TRBJ2-5; v_gene: TRBV7-3; CDR3aa: CASSPGAGIGETQYF
len: 14; j_gene: TRBJ2-5; v_gene: TRBV5-1; CDR3aa: CASSPSVTQETQYF
len: 17; j_gene: TRBJ2-6; v_gene: TRBV4-2; CDR3aa: CASSQTGPVSGANVLTF
len: 14; j_gene: TRBJ2-1; v_gene: TRBV20-1; CDR3aa: CSVAGIYSYNEQFF
len: 14; j_gene: TRBJ2-7; v_gene: TRBV12-3/TRBV12-4; CDR3aa: CASSWTGLYYEQYF
len: 15; j_gene: TRBJ1-1; v_gene: TRBV9; CDR3aa: CASSAGQALNTEAFF
len: 16; j_gene: TRBJ2-3; v_gene: TRBV5-1; CDR3aa: CASSLDARGSTDTQYF
len: 16; j_gene: TRBJ2-5; v_gene: TRBV3-1; CDR3aa: CASSQGSREDSETQYF
len: 13; j_gene: TRBJ1-2; v_gene: TRBV29-1; CDR3aa: CSVIDRSNYGYTF
len: 16; j_gene: TRBJ2-1; v_gene: TRBV28; CDR3aa: CASSLANSGAYNEQFF
len: 16; j_gene: TRBJ2-5; v_gene: TRBV10-3; CDR3aa: CAISEGPGAGLETQYF
len: 15; j_gene: TRBJ2-1; v_gene: TRBV5-1; CDR3aa: CASSLMGLGGDKQFF
len: 12; j_gene: TRBJ1-2; v_gene: TRBV7-2; CDR3aa: CASTTGGRVYTF
len: 15; j_gene: TRBJ2-1; v_gene: TRBV10-3; CDR3aa: CAISESGGAYNEQFF
len: 15; j_gene: TRBJ2-5; v_gene: TRBV9; CDR3aa: CASSPSGTSQETQYF
len: 16; j_gene: TRBJ2-7; v_gene: TRBV18; CDR3aa: CASSPIRDRVGNEQYF
len: 16; j_gene: TRBJ2-3; v_gene: TRBV20-1; CDR3aa: CSANVIAGVSTDTQYF
len: 12; j_gene: NA; v_gene: TRBV20-1; CDR3aa: CSARVSGREQYF
len: 15; j_gene: TRBJ2-5; v_gene: TRBV7-9; CDR3aa: CASSLKAYTRETQYF
len: 17; j_gene: TRBJ2-7; v_gene: TRBV29-1; CDR3aa: CSVEDPAGTGDSYEQYF
len: 12; j_gene: NA; v_gene: TRBV12-3/TRBV12-4; CDR3aa: CASSFFGDEQYF
len: 14; j_gene: TRBJ2-7; v_gene: TRBV28; CDR3aa: CASSLDAGVYEQYF
len: 16; j_gene: TRBJ2-3; v_gene: TRBV4-1; CDR3aa: CASSQEVTGGMDTQYF
len: 13; j_gene: TRBJ1-1; v_gene: TRBV9; CDR3aa: CASSVAVNTEAFF
len: 13; j_gene: NA; v_gene: TRBV10-3; CDR3aa: CAIGREARGTQYF
len: 17; j_gene: TRBJ2-3; v_gene: TRBV15; CDR3aa: CATSRDLGAGSTDTQYF
len: 15; j_gene: TRBJ1-2; v_gene: TRBV12-3/TRBV12-4; CDR3aa: CASSTAGGSPHGYTF
len: 20; j_gene: TRBJ2-4; v_gene: TRBV3-1; CDR3aa: CASSQDPLAGGRLAKNIQYF
len: 15; j_gene: TRBJ1-1; v_gene: TRBV5-1; CDR3aa: CASSLAGELKAEAFF
len: 14; j_gene: NA; v_gene: TRBV7-2; CDR3aa: CASSPLREVPEQYF
len: 15; j_gene: TRBJ2-1; v_gene: TRBV24-1; CDR3aa: CATSDLGREYNEQFF
len: 14; j_gene: TRBJ1-4; v_gene: TRBV20-1; CDR3aa: CSASDQQGHEKLFF
len: 14; j_gene: TRBJ2-1; v_gene: TRBV12-3/TRBV12-4; CDR3aa: CASSFRADLEDAFF